Listed below are T cell receptor beta chains from one sample, sequenced in a study of regulatory T cells in long-lasting Graves disease. TCRdb recomputed calls from the multiplex PCR reads with MiXCR, one row per CDR3 protein. The sample lists some 370,000 distinct CDR3 sequences; under 25% were seen once. The input for sequencing was peripheral blood mononuclear cells (PBMCs), taken when the disease was refractory, from a patient treated with antithyroid drugs. The source of these receptors is a female donor with Graves disease. CDR3s include the opening cysteine and the closing phenylalanine or tryptophan. The D gene is left open where the match is weak.

D gene	V gene	J gene	CDR3 protein
-	TRBV27	TRBJ2-7	CASSFRAGRREPYEQYF
-	TRBV27	TRBJ1-6	CASSLDAAEPLHF
-	TRBV30	TRBJ1-1	CAWSGQLMNTEAFF
-	TRBV19	TRBJ2-7	CASSIDRPYEQYF
-	TRBV7-2	TRBJ1-4	CASSLAGSERLREKLFF
-	TRBV29-1	TRBJ2-7	CSVEVVISPAGQDIAADYEQYF
-	TRBV2	TRBJ2-5	CASSEAVAGGDQYF
TRBD1	TRBV7-2	TRBJ2-2	CASNHRDRVITGELFF
TRBD1	TRBV20-1	TRBJ1-1	CSAARGTTEAFF
-	TRBV2	TRBJ2-7	CASESSYEQYF
-	TRBV6-2/TRBV6-3	TRBJ1-1	CASSYGRGTEAFF
-	TRBV29-1	TRBJ2-2	CSVEVVTGELFF
TRBD2	TRBV6-5	TRBJ2-7	CASSYPAGGSYEQYF
TRBD2	TRBV5-1	TRBJ2-5	CASSTGLAQETQYF
TRBD2	TRBV29-1	TRBJ2-7	CSVEGLAGSYEQYF
-	TRBV5-1	TRBJ1-2	CASSLAGEGYGYTF
-	TRBV15	TRBJ2-5	CATSRGAAQETQYF
TRBD1	TRBV29-1	TRBJ2-2	CSAGTGFDGELFF
-	TRBV7-9	TRBJ1-5	CAVSSLGGNQPQHF
-	TRBV19	TRBJ1-1	CASSIEVGRLTEAFF
TRBD1	TRBV27	TRBJ2-7	CASSYTGDLAGEQYF
-	TRBV14	TRBJ2-7	CASSQSRDLGGLTTIYEQYF
-	TRBV7-2	TRBJ2-7	CASKSSLGEQYF
-	TRBV7-9	TRBJ2-5	CASSSTGQETQYF
-	TRBV10-3	TRBJ2-5	CAISESPGIVETQYF
TRBD2	TRBV7-9	TRBJ2-7	CATALGGSYEQYF
TRBD1	TRBV10-3	TRBJ1-2	CAISWDREAYGYTF
TRBD1	TRBV19	TRBJ1-2	CASWTGYGYTF
TRBD1	TRBV7-9	TRBJ1-1	CASSLAQGDNTEAFF
TRBD1	TRBV12-3/TRBV12-4	TRBJ2-7	CASSSFPGQGHEQYF
-	TRBV6-2/TRBV6-3	TRBJ1-6	CASSYIGRINSPLHF
-	TRBV7-9	TRBJ2-6	CASSPPSGGANVLTF
TRBD2	TRBV28	TRBJ2-2	CASSSLYSGSFIGELFF
-	TRBV28	TRBJ2-7	CASSPHTRAYEQYF
-	TRBV3-1	TRBJ1-4	CASSQQDTTNEKLFF
-	TRBV5-4	TRBJ2-5	CASSFRQQETQYF
TRBD1	TRBV20-1	TRBJ2-7	CSAVDRSYEQYF
-	TRBV7-2	TRBJ1-2	CASSLELVMNYGYTF
TRBD1	TRBV12-3/TRBV12-4	TRBJ1-5	CASSGDRGGGNQPQHF
-	TRBV13	TRBJ2-4	CASSLATIAKNIQYF
TRBD2	TRBV6-1	TRBJ2-5	CASAGTTQETQYF
TRBD1	TRBV20-1	TRBJ2-7	CSASQPGGPYGQYF
-	TRBV19	TRBJ1-2	CASGWDSTYGYTF
-	TRBV28	TRBJ2-7	CASSFEKWSGEQYF
-	TRBV6-5	TRBJ1-3	CASSYSIKGVSGNTIYF
TRBD2	TRBV19	TRBJ2-5	CATPGGRSQYF
-	TRBV28	TRBJ2-2	CASSTGQRVTGELFF
-	TRBV7-9	TRBJ1-1	CASSFKGDTEAFF
TRBD2	TRBV29-1	TRBJ2-2	CSVPVAGGNTGELFF
-	TRBV2	TRBJ1-4	CASNQWGSGNEKLFF
-	TRBV27	TRBJ2-1	CASSPWDFSEQFF